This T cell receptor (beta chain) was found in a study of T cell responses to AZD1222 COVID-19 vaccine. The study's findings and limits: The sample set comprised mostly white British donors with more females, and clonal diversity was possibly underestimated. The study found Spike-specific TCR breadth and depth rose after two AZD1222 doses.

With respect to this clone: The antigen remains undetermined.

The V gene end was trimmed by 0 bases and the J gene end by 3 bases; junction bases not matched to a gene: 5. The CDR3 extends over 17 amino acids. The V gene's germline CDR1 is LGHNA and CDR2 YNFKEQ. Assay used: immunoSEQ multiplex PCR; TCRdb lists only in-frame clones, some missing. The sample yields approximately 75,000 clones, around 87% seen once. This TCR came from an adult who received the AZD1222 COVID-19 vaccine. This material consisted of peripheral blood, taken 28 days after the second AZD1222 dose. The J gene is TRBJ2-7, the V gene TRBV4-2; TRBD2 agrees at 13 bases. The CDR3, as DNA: TGTGCCAGCAGCCAAGAAAGAGGGACTAGCGGGGTCTACGAGCAGTACTTC. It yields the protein CASSQERGTSGVYEQYF.